This T cell receptor beta chain was identified in a study of blood T cell repertoires in COVID-19. The overall study: The United States, Italy and Spain were the sources of the acute and convalescent COVID-19 samples.

The protocol was immunoSEQ multiplex PCR, while the TCRdb copy is restricted to in-frame clones and leaves out a portion. The table lists about 200,000 clones, 80% to 90% of them singletons, with more than 3% in the top ten. Sequences were obtained from peripheral blood. This clonotype was obtained from a man in his fifties or sixties with acute or convalescent COVID-19.

The CDR3 spells CASRAGTGGFGYTF. The DNA of the CDR3 is TGTGCCAGCAGGGCCGGGACAGGGGGCTTTGGCTACACCTTC. The chain is built from TRBV28 and TRBJ1-2, with 12 bases matching TRBD1. Trimming cost V 6 bases and J 7 bases; bases outside gene matches: 6. CDR1 and CDR2 from the germline V gene are MDHEN and SYDVKM. This CDR3 is 14 amino acids long.